Listed here are 14 T cell receptor beta chains from one sample, sequenced in a study of blood T cell repertoires in COVID-19. The repertoire was sequenced with immunoSEQ multiplex PCR; TCRdb's copy has only in-frame clones and lacks some. This sample has hundreds of thousands of clones, with about 91% found just once. Sample: peripheral blood. The receptor set was obtained from a man aged 18-30 years with COVID-19, enrolled during active disease.

The genes are TRBV2 and TRBJ2-2; TRBD2 matches 10 bases. Germline CDR1 reads SNHLY; CDR2 reads FYNNEI. This CDR3 has 15 amino acids. With 6 bases clipped from V and 6 bases from J, the junction kept 7 bases outside the gene matches. The DNA for the CDR3 is TGTGCCAGCAGGGAGGAGCTAGCGGGAGCCGGGGAGCTGTTTTTT. This gives the protein CASREELAGAGELFF.

The genes are TRBV27 and TRBJ2-3, with a tentative D call TRBD2 (5 bases). V was cut by 4 bases and J by 4 bases, with 15 bases left in between. The CDR3 contains 15 residues. Per germline, CDR1 MNHEY and CDR2 SMNVEV (reference sequence). CDR3: CASSSPGTRADTQYF. CDR3 in DNA: TGTGCCAGCAGTTCGCCGGGAACCCGTGCAGATACGCAGTATTTT.

This clone was seen a handful of times. This rearrangement joins TRBV7-9 to TRBJ2-3; 8 bases align to TRBD2. V gave up 1 base and J gave up 1 base; unmatched junction bases: 1. Germline CDR1 SEHNR, CDR2 FQNEAQ (reference sequence). The CDR3 runs to 15 residues. The chain's CDR3 is CASSLVSGGTDTQYF. CDR3 sequence (DNA): TGTGCCAGCAGCTTAGTTAGCGGGGGCACAGATACGCAGTATTTT.

The CDR3 here is CASTYAGRPYF. Written as DNA, the CDR3 is TGTGCCAGCACGTACGCTGGGAGGCCATATTTT. This chain uses TRBV6-5 with TRBJ1-3; D not certain. In germline, CDR1 is MNHEY, CDR2 SVGAGI. CDR3 length: 11 amino acids. The V gene lost 7 bases and the J gene lost 15 bases, with 16 bases spanning the gap.

To note about this clone: The same CDR3 arises from other DNA sequences in this sample as well. This chain joins TRBV5-4 and TRBJ1-6; D is perhaps TRBD1 (6 bases). In germline, CDR1 is SGHNT, CDR2 YYREEE (reference sequence). V lost 0 bases and J lost 6, with 7 bases in between. The CDR3 spans 14 residues. The chain's CDR3 is CASSLVQGNSPLHF. DNA for the CDR3: TGTGCCAGCAGCTTGGTACAGGGTAATTCACCCCTCCACTTT. The full variable domain, its missing parts supplied by reference TRBV5-4 and TRBJ1-6, is ETGVTQSPTHLIKTRGQQVTLRCSSQSGHNTVSWYQQALGQGPQFIFQYYREEENGRGNFPPRFSGLQFPNYSSELNVNALELDDSALYLCASSLVQGNSPLHFGNGTRLTVT.

This rearrangement joins TRBV19 to TRBJ1-1; D gene uncertain. This CDR3 is built from 14 residues. Trimming cost V 2 bases and J 0 bases, with 7 bases left between them. Germline V gene sequence: CDR1 LNHDA, CDR2 SQIVND (reference sequence). The CDR3 bases are TGTGCCAGTAGTATATCTCTTATGAACACTGAAGCTTTCTTT. It is translated as CASSISLMNTEAFF.

The chain links TRBV7-8 to TRBJ2-1, with D perhaps TRBD1 (6 bases). V was trimmed by 4 bases and J by 4 bases, leaving 17 bases between them. CDR1 is SGHVS, CDR2 FQNEAQ, per germline. The CDR3 covers 16 residues. CDR3 sequence reads: CASSSKQGIVYNEQFF. The CDR3 DNA sequence: TGTGCCAGCAGCTCTAAACAGGGTATTGTTTACAATGAGCAGTTCTTC.

This clone was detected only once. The V and J genes are TRBV29-1 and TRBJ1-1, with D possibly being TRBD1 (5 bases). The V gene lost 5 bases and the J gene lost 1 base, with 11 bases spanning the gap. Germline V lookup: CDR1 SQVTM, CDR2 ANQGSEA. This CDR3 comprises 13 residues. In DNA form, the CDR3 reads TGCAGCGTTACGGGACTCAGGAACACTGAAGCTTTCTTT. This encodes CSVTGLRNTEAFF.

V and J are TRBV15 and TRBJ2-7, with TRBD1 matching over 8 bases. This CDR3 spans 15 amino acids. Trimming at V came to 0 bases and at J to 2 bases, leaving 3 bases not matched to a gene. The germline V gene encodes CDR1 LNHNV and CDR2 YYDKDF (reference sequence). DNA for the CDR3: TGTGCCACCAGCAGAGAGACAGGGGAAACCTACGAGCAGTACTTC. This codes for CATSRETGETYEQYF. The whole variable domain, filled in from reference TRBV15 and TRBJ2-7, reads DAMVIQNPRYQVTQFGKPVTLSCSQTLNHNVMYWYQQKSSQAPKLLFHYYDKDFNNEADTPDNFQSRRPNTSFCFLDIRSPGLGDTAMYLCATSRETGETYEQYFGPGTRLTVT.

This chain joins TRBV5-5 and TRBJ1-5, with a tentative D call TRBD1 (5 bases). The germline gives CDR1 SGHKS, CDR2 YYEKEE (reference sequence). This CDR3 is 15 amino acids long. The V gene lost 3 bases and the J gene lost 5 bases, with 15 bases spanning the gap. Here the CDR3 reads CASSSQGIYDQPQHF. DNA of the CDR3: TGTGCCAGCAGCTCGCAGGGAATTTATGATCAGCCCCAGCATTTT.

This clone was detected once. J is TRBJ2-7 and V is TRBV5-1; maybe TRBD1 (5 bases). CDR3 size: 16 residues. Trimming took off 5 bases at V and 0 bases at J, with 18 bases between the two ends. CDR1 is SGHRS and CDR2 is YFSETQ in the germline V gene. The CDR3 DNA reads as TGCGCCAGCAGTCTCCGAGAAGGGGCCAGCTCCTACGAGCAGTACTTC. As protein: CASSLREGASSYEQYF.

V usage is TRBV10-3 and J usage is TRBJ1-1, with D perhaps TRBD1 (5 bases). Per germline, CDR1 ENHRY and CDR2 SYGVKD. Trimming removed 0 bases at V and 1 base at J, with 9 bases between. The CDR3 contains 15 residues. The CDR3 reads CAISESAGKNTEAFF. As DNA, the CDR3 is TGTGCCATCAGTGAGTCCGCAGGGAAGAACACTGAAGCTTTCTTT.

The V and J genes are TRBV6-5 and TRBJ1-2; maybe TRBD1 (5 bases). Per germline, CDR1 MNHEY and CDR2 SVGAGI. Trimming cost V 2 bases and J 4 bases, with 8 bases left between them. The CDR3 consists of 13 residues. The CDR3 sequence is CASSYKGPYGYTF. The DNA of the CDR3 is TGTGCCAGCAGTTACAAGGGGCCCTATGGCTACACCTTC.

The chain uses TRBV25-1 and TRBJ1-2; a possible D gene is TRBD1 (5 bases). There are 14 residues in the CDR3. In germline, CDR1 is MGHDK, CDR2 SYGVNS. V dropped 1 base and J dropped 8 bases, with 14 bases sitting between them. Here the CDR3 DNA reads TGTGCCAGCAGTGAATTAGCCGCAGGGCGAGGCTACACCTTC. This gives the protein CASSELAAGRGYTF.